Included here is one TCR beta chain sequence, with context. The sample originates from a study of blood T cell repertoires in COVID-19. Across the whole study: In each case, the material was cDNA or gDNA derived from T cells, B-cell-depleted T cells, or PBMCs.

In the original analysis: Estimated nucleated cell counts came from reference gene primer amplification. Generated by immunoSEQ multiplex PCR, the TCRdb table keeps only in-frame clones and is missing some. That table is the source of V, J and clone size, and D and trimming were worked out from the DNA. The sample records some 450,000 clones, 70% to 90% being singletons. Patients in Seattle were enrolled during active infection, then followed longitudinally. The specimen sequenced was peripheral blood. This TCR was sampled from a man between 18 and 29 years old with COVID-19, enrolled during active disease.

The CDR3 region is CASSRGTEGYEQYF. The CDR3 DNA reads TGTGCCAGCAGCCGGGGGACAGAGGGGTACGAGCAGTACTTC. V gene TRBV7-8 combines with J gene TRBJ2-7, with D possibly TRBD1 on 7 matching bases. CDR1 and CDR2 (germline): SGHVS, FQNEAQ. There are 14 residues in the CDR3. Trimming shortened V by 5 bases and J by 4 bases, and 15 bases separated the two germline ends.